This T cell receptor (beta chain) comes out of a study of T cell changes during pregnancy in multiple sclerosis. The length of the CDR3 is 15 residues. The V gene's germline CDR1 is SGDLS and CDR2 YYNGEE. The V and J ends lost 3 bases and 3 bases respectively, with 16 bases between them. Method: immunoSEQ multiplex PCR; TCRdb's copy keeps in-frame clones and lacks some. The sample lists tens of thousands of clones, 85% to 95% occurring once. Specimen: peripheral blood, collected after pregnancy. The source of this sequence is a female donor with multiple sclerosis, enrolled in a pregnancy study. The chain carries TRBV9 and TRBJ2-7, with a tentative D call TRBD1 (6 bases). In DNA, the CDR3 is TGTGCCAGCAGCGCCCGGGACAATGGACTCTACGAGCAGTACTTC. It codes for CASSARDNGLYEQYF.